This T cell receptor beta chain was identified in a study of blood T cells in healthy people across ages. Study details: Capture via template switching afforded approximately one barcoded beta molecule per two T cells.

This clonotype occurred a few times. Antigen unknown. With V trimmed by 4 bases and J by 3 bases, 5 bases remained unmatched. This CDR3 has 15 residues. Germline values: CDR1 GTSNPN, CDR2 SVGIG (reference sequence). For the second PCR, which ran for about 7 to 12 cycles, a sample-barcoded 5' primer and a J-beta primer mix were used. TCRdb passed the 5' RACE reads through MiXCR, listing each CDR3 protein once. The sample consists of 650,000 to 800,000 distinct CDR3 sequences, 40% to 50% of them appearing once. Study-wide points: Both higher diversity and more naive CD4+ cells marked long-lived donors when set against aged donors. It was not known whether donors were CMV positive (a possible confounder of expanded clonotype changes).

Sequencing was carried out using blood. The chain employs TRBV30 and TRBJ2-1; 11 bases align to TRBD1. The sequence came from a man aged 55-75 years in good health. This CDR3 reads CAWTGGQGVYNEQFF. The CDR3, as DNA: TGTGCCTGGACCGGGGGACAGGGGGTCTACAATGAGCAGTTCTTC.